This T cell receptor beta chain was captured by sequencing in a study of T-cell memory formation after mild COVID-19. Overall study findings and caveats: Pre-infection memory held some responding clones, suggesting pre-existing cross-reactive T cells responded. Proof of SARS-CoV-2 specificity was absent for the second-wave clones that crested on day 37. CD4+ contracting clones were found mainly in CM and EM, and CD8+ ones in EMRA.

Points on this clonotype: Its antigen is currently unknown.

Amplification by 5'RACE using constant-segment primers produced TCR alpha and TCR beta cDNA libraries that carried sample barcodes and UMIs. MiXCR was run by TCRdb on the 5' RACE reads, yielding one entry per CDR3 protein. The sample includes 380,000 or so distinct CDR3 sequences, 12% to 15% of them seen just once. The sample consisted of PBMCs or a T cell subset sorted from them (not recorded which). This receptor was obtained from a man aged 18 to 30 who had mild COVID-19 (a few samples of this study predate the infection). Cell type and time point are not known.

CDR3 sequence reads: CASSGTPGRPYEQYF. The CDR3 DNA reads as TGTGCCAGCAGCGGGACCCCCGGGCGACCCTACGAGCAGTACTTC. The rearrangement uses TRBV11-2 and TRBJ2-7; D possibly matches TRBD1 or TRBD2 (5 bases each). The CDR3 is 15 amino acids. Germline V gene lookup returns CDR1 SGHAT and CDR2 FQNNGV. V was pared by 5 bases and J by 2 bases, with 16 bases between.